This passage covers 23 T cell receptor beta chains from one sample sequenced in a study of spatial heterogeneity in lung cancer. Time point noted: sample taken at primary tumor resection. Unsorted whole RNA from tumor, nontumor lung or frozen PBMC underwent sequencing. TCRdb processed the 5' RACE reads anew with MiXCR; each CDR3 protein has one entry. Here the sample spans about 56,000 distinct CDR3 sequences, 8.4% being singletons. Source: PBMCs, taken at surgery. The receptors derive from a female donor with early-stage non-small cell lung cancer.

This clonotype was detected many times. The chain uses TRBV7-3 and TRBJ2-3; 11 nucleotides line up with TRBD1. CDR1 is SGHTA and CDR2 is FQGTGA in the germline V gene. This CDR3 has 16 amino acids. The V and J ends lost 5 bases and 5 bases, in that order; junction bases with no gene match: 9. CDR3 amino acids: CASSPGTGGFGDTQYF. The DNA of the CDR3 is TGTGCCAGCAGCCCTGGGACAGGGGGTTTCGGAGATACGCAGTATTTT.

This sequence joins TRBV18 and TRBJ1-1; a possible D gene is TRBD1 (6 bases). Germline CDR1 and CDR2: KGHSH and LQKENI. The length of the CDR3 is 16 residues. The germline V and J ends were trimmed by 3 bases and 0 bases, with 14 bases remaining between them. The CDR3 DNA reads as TGTGCCAGCTCACCTAATTCCGAGGGGGTGAACACTGAAGCTTTCTTT. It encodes CASSPNSEGVNTEAFF.

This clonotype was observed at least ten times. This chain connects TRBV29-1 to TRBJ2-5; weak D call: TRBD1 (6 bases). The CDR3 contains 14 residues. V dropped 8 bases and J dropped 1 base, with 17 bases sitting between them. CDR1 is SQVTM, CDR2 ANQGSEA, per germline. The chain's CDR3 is CSPHPGTLQETQYF. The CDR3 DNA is TGCAGCCCGCACCCCGGGACACTCCAAGAGACCCAGTACTTC.

The CDR3 DNA reads TGTGCCGGCAGCGTAGGGGGACAGGGACCCTACGAGCAGTACGTC. Its translation: CAGSVGGQGPYEQYV. The chain employs TRBV9 and TRBJ2-7; TRBD1 agrees at 9 bases. Germline V gives CDR1 SGDLS, CDR2 YYNGEE. This CDR3 is 15 amino acids long.

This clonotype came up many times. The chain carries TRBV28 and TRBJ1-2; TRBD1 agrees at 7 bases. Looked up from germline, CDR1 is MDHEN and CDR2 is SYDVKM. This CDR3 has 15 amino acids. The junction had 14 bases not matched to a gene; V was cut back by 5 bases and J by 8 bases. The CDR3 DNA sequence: TGTGCCAGCAGTCGCCGGGACAGTTCGCGGGGCGGCTACACCTTC. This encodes CASSRRDSSRGGYTF.

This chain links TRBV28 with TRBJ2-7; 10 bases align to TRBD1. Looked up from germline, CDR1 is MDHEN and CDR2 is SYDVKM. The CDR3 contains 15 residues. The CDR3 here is CASSLWTGGLYEQYV. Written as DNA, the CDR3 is TGTGCCAGCAGTCTATGGACAGGGGGTCTCTACGAGCAGTACGTC.

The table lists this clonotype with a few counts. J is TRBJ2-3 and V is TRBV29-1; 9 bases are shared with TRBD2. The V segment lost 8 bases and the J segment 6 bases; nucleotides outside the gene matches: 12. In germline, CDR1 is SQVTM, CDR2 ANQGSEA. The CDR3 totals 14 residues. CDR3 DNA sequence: TGCAGCCTCCGGCCAGCGGGGGGAATCGATACGCAGTATTTT. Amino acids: CSLRPAGGIDTQYF.

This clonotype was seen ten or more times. The CDR3 nucleotides are TGTGCCAGCAGCCTTCTATTGGTCGCACCGGATACGCAGTATTTT. It translates to CASSLLLVAPDTQYF. The chain is built from TRBV3-1 and TRBJ2-3; D uncertain. Germline V gene sequence: CDR1 LGHDT, CDR2 YNNKEL (reference sequence). The length of the CDR3 is 15 residues. V was trimmed by 4 bases and J by 6 bases, leaving 17 bases between them.

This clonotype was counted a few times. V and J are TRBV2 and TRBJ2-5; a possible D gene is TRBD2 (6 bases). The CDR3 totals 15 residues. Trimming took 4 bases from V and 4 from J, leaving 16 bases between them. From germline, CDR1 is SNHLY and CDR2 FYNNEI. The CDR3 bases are TGTGCCAGCAGTGGTCTAGCGCCAAGAGGAGAGACCCAGTACTTC. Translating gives CASSGLAPRGETQYF.

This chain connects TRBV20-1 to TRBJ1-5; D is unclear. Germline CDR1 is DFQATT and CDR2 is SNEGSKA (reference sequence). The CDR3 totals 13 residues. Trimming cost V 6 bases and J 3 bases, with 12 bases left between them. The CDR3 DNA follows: TGCAGTGCCCTGAGTACCTCCAATCAGCCCCAGCATTTT. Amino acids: CSALSTSNQPQHF.

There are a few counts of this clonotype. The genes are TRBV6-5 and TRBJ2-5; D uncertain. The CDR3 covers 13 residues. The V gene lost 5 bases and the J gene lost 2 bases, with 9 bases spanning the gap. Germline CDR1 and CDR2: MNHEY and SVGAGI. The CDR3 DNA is TGTGCCAGCAGTGCTTCAGGACAAGAGACCCAGTACTTC. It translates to CASSASGQETQYF.

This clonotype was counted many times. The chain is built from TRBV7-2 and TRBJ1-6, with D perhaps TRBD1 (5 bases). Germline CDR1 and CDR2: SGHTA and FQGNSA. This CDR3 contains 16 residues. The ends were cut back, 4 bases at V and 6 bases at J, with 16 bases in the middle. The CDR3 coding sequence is TGTGCCAGCAGCTCGCCGGGGGTACATAGTAATTCACCCCTCCACTTT. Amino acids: CASSSPGVHSNSPLHF.

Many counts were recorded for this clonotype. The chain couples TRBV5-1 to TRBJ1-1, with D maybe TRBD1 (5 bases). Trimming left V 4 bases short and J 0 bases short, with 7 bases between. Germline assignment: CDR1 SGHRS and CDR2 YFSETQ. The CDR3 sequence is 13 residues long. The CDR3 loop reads CASSGTVNTEAFF. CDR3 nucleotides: TGCGCCAGCAGCGGGACGGTGAACACTGAAGCTTTCTTT.

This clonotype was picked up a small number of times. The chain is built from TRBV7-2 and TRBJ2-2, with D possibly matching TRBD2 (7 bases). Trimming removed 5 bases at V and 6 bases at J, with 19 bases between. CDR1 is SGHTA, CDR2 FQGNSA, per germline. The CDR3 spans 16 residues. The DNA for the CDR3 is TGTGCCAGCAGCCTGCGCGGGGGCGCGGGCGCCGGGGAGCTGTTTTTT. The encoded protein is CASSLRGGAGAGELFF.

CDR3 protein: CASGTGGPVAQHF. The CDR3 DNA is TGTGCCAGCGGGACAGGTGGTCCTGTAGCCCAGCATTTT. The chain has TRBV2 and TRBJ1-5, with 8 bases fitting TRBD1. This CDR3 contains 13 residues. Germline assignment: CDR1 SNHLY and CDR2 FYNNEI. V gave up 8 bases and J gave up 11 bases; unmatched junction bases: 11. Full variable domain (rest looked up from reference TRBV2 and TRBJ1-5): EPEVTQTPSHQVTQMGQEVILRCVPISNHLYFYWYRQILGQKVEFLVSFYNNEISEKSEIFDDQFSVERPDGSNFTLKIRSTKLEDSAMYFCASGTGGPVAQHFGDGTRLSIL.

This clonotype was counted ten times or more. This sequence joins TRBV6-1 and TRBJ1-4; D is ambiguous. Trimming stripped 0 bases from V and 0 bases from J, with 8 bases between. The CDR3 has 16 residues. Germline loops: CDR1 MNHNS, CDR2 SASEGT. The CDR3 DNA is TGTGCCAGCAGTGAAGCGCAAGGCTCAACTAATGAAAAACTGTTTTTT. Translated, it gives CASSEAQGSTNEKLFF.

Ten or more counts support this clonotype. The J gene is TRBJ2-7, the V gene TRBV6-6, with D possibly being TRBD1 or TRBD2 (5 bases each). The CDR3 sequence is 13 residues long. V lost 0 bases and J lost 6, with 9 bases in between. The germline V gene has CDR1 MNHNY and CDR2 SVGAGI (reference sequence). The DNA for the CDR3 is TGTGCCAGCAGTTACTCGGGGGTGGGCGAGCAGTACGTC. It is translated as CASSYSGVGEQYV.

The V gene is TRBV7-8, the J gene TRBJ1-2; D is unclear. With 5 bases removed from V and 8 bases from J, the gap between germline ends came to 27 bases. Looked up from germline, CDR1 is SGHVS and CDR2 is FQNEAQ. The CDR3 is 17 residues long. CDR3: CASSPFGGSDILRGYTF. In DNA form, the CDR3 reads TGTGCCAGCAGCCCCTTCGGCGGGTCGGATATTCTCCGGGGCTACACCTTC.

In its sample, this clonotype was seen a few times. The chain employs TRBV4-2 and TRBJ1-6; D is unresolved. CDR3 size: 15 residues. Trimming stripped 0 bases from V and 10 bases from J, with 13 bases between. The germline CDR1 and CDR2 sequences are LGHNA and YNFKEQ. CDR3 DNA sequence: TGTGCCAGCAGCCAAGATTTGGGCGTAAAATCACCCCTCCACTTT. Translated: CASSQDLGVKSPLHF.

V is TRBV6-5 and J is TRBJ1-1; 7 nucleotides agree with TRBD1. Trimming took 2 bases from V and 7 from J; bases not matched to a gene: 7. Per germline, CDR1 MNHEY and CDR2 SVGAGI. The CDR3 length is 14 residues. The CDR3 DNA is TGTGCCAGCAGTTACGGACAGGCTGCCGATGAAGCTTTCTTT. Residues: CASSYGQAADEAFF.

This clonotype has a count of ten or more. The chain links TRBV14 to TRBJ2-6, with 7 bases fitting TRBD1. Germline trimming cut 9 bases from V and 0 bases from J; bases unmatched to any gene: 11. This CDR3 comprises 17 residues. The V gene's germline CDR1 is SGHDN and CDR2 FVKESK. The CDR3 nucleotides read TGTGCCAGTACCACCTTAGGGACAGTCTCTGGGGCCAACGTCCTGACTTTC. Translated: CASTTLGTVSGANVLTF.

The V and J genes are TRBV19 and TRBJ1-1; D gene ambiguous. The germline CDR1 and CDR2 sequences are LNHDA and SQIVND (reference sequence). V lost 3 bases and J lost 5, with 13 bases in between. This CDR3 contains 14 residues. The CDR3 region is CASSMAGQGTEAFF. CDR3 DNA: TGTGCCAGTAGTATGGCCGGTCAAGGGACTGAAGCTTTCTTT.

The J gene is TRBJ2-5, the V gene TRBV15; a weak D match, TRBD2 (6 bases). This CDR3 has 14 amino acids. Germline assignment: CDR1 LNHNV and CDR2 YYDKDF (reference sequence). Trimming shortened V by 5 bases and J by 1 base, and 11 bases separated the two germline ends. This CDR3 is CATSDLSGQETQYF. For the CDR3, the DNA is TGTGCCACCAGCGACCTTAGCGGCCAAGAGACCCAGTACTTC.